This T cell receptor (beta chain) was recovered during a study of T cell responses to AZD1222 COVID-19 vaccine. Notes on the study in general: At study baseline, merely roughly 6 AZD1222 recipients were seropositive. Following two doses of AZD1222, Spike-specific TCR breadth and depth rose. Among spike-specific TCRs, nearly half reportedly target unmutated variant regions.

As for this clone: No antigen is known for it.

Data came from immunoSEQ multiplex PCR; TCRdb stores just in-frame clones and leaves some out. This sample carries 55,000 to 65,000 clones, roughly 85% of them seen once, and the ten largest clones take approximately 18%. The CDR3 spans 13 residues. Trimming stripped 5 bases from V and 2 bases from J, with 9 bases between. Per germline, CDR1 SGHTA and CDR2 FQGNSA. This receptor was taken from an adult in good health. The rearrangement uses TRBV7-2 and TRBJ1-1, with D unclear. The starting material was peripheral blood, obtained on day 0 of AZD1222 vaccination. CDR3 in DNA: TGTGCCAGCAGCACTACAGCTAACACTGAAGCTTTCTTT. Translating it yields CASSTTANTEAFF.